This T cell receptor (beta chain) was recorded in a study of T cell changes during pregnancy in multiple sclerosis. CDR3 length equals 13 residues. CDR1 is SSHAT, CDR2 FNYEAQ, per germline (reference sequence). The method was immunoSEQ multiplex PCR; TCRdb's version includes in-frame clones alone and lacks a portion of them. Found here are about 38,000 clones, approximately 90% of them singletons; the top ten hold 0.56%. Points on this clone: Germline is not matched at one junction end, which may reflect a read error.

The chain combines TRBV7-7 with TRBJ2-7; D is possibly TRBD1 (6 bases). Sequencing was performed on CD4+ T cells from peripheral blood mononuclear cells, taken before pregnancy. This TCR was recovered from a female donor with multiple sclerosis, enrolled in a pregnancy study. CDR3 sequence reads: CASSPYEGGEQYF. CDR3 DNA: TGTGCTAGCAGCCCCTACGAAGGGGGCGAGCAGTACTTC. Using reference TRBV7-7 and TRBJ2-7 for the parts outside the CDR3, the full variable domain is GAGVSQSPRYKVTKRGQDVTLRCDPISSHATLYWYQQALGQGPEFLTYFNYEAQPDKSGLPSDRFSAERPEGSISTLTIQRTEQRDSAMYRCASSPYEGGEQYFGPGTRLTVT.